These T cell receptor beta chains were read from a single sample in a study of CD8 T cells in Susac syndrome. TCRdb re-called the immunoSEQ multiplex PCR reads through MiXCR, storing one row per CDR3 protein. The data hold around 170,000 distinct CDR3 sequences, with nearly 97% observed a single time. Sequenced material: CD4+ T cells from PBMCs. The receptors originated from a human donor with Susac syndrome. Each CDR3 is given without its conserved first and last residue. Fields, in order: CDR3 protein, V gene, J gene.

ASREWQLGSNQPQH	TRBV19	TRBJ1-5
ASSQPQTGTKAF	TRBV28	TRBJ1-1
ASSDGLAGELF	TRBV6-1	TRBJ2-2
ASSVARAPQETQY	TRBV9	TRBJ2-5
ASSRGLSGETQY	TRBV7-2	TRBJ2-5
ASSYPRTSGNEQF	TRBV6-2/TRBV6-3	TRBJ2-1
ASSQGQNQETQY	TRBV7-3	TRBJ2-5
SVEDPGGFEETQY	TRBV29-1	TRBJ2-5
ASSLGGTAGEY	TRBV12-3/TRBV12-4	TRBJ2-7
ASSFPRDTRTYEQY	TRBV7-9	TRBJ2-7
ASSPIPSGQSSYNEQF	TRBV18	TRBJ2-1
ASARDNNEKLF	TRBV7-2	TRBJ1-4
ASSQGSGYSGNTIY	TRBV4-1	TRBJ1-3
ASSVDLAGGPSDNEQF	TRBV9	TRBJ2-1
ASSAPMSGYT	TRBV4-3	TRBJ1-2
ASSPLRESYNSPLH	TRBV18	TRBJ1-6
ASSSLSVDKGPSYEQY	TRBV12-3/TRBV12-4	TRBJ2-7
ASSVAQQGYGYT	TRBV9	TRBJ1-2
SVGRDANSPLH	TRBV29-1	TRBJ1-6
SVGGGTLSVYGYT	TRBV29-1	TRBJ1-2
ASSLGGDRTGELF	TRBV11-2	TRBJ2-2
SALTVRSRNEQF	TRBV20-1	TRBJ2-1